Reported below is one T cell receptor beta chain. What it binds is unknown. The data originate from a study of cytomegalovirus exposure and HLA in healthy donors. Study-wide results and caveats: Among the CMV-associated chains, three were confirmed in vitro as specific for CMV antigens. Rarity marked most TCR sequences, yet some public TCRs occurred in many donors. The authors listed 150 to 200 TCR beta chains as cytomegalovirus-associated. In the roughly 120 validation repertoires, a later analysis found that first-cohort TCR clusters tended to co-occur.

The CDR3 has 15 residues. CDR1 and CDR2 (germline): SGHRS, YFSETQ. Trimming at V came to 2 bases and at J to 4 bases, leaving 8 bases not matched to a gene. Some clones are missing from TCRdb's copy, which holds only in-frame ones; the method was immunoSEQ multiplex PCR. This sample yields fewer than 250,000 clones, of which approximately 82% are seen a single time; roughly 5.4% belongs to the top ten. The gene calls are TRBV5-1 and TRBJ2-5; TRBD2 matches at 7 bases. The sample consisted of PBMCs. The receptor was isolated from a woman aged 18-29 years in good health and CMV-seronegative. This CDR3 reads CASSFDPGRGETQYF. The CDR3 nucleotides are TGCGCCAGCAGCTTCGACCCAGGGAGGGGAGAGACCCAGTACTTC.